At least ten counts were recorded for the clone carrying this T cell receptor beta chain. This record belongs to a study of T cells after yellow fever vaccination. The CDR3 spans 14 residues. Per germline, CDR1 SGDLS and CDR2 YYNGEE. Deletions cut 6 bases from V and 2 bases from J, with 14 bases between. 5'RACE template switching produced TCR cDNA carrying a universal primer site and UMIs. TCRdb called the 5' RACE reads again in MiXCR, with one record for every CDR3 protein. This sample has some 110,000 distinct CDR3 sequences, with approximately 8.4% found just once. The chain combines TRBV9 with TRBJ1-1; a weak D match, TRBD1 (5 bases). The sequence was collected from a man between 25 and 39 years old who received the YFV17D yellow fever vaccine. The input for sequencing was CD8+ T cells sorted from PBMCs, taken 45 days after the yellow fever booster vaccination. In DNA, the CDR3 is TGTGCCAGCACCCCCGGGGGGGGAAACACTGAAGCTTTCTTT. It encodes CASTPGGGNTEAFF.